The T cell receptor beta chain under discussion was sequenced for a study (dated by TCRdb to about 2017). Regarding the complete study: Human CD8+ TCR repertoires recognizing immunodominant viral antigens were characterized by means of sequence and structural analyses.

This clonotype is large (0.1 to 1%) in terms of sample share. Its antigen remains undetermined. Qualities for individual bases were not recorded, and no much larger clone is one base off. V is pruned by 0 bases and J by 1 base, leaving 6 bases of the junction without a gene match. The CDR3, from cysteine to phenylalanine, totals 19 residues. The kept DNA is CDR3 alone, 57 bases in frame from the first base. The germline V gene encodes CDR1 MNHEY and CDR2 SMNVEV (reference sequence). Sequenced on an Illumina HiSeq 2500. Starting from the raw public reads, TCRdb applied fastp trimming at Q25, assembled clones with MiXCR and retained in-frame beta chains. Rows merge per CDR3 protein into single entries with the most common DNA and genes. The sample yields under 180 distinct CDR3 sequences; about 25% were counted once. 70% to 80% of the sample is in the top ten clones. On the study overall, not on this receptor specifically: The CD8+ TCR repertoires specific to different immunodominant viral antigens were reported to be highly diverse and distinct from one another.

Sequencing was done on a sample of CD8+ T cells (not recorded whether cultured). Recombination joined TRBV27 with TRBJ2-3, and TRBD2 aligns with 14 junction nucleotides. The receptor comes from a male donor. The DNA reads TGTGCCAGCAGTTTATCCCTGACTAGCGGGGGGGCGGGCACAGATACGCAGTATTTT. It is translated as CASSLSLTSGGAGTDTQYF.